Listed here are 13 T cell receptor beta chains from one sample, sequenced in a study of technical replicates of blood from a handful of donors. Clones were read by immunoSEQ multiplex PCR, and TCRdb kept only the in-frame ones, dropping some. The sample shows 70,000 to 95,000 clones, under 95% of them seen only once. The sample was T cells isolated from PBMCs. These receptors came from a human donor in good health.

This chain joins TRBV27 and TRBJ1-2, with 9 bases aligning to TRBD1. CDR1 and CDR2 from the germline V gene are MNHEY and SMNVEV (reference sequence). Trimming cost V 5 bases and J 6 bases; bases outside gene matches: 1. The CDR3 extends over 12 amino acids. In nucleotides, the CDR3 is TGTGCCAGCAGTGACAGGGGGGATGGCTACACCTTC. Translation: CASSDRGDGYTF.

The chain carries TRBV18 and TRBJ1-3; D might be TRBD1 (6 bases). The CDR3 totals 17 residues. The V end lost 3 bases, the J end lost 1 base, and 16 bases lay between the germline ends. The germline V gene encodes CDR1 KGHSH and CDR2 LQKENI. Here the CDR3 reads CASSPRQVEESGNTIYF. In DNA form, the CDR3 reads TGTGCCAGCTCACCTCGACAGGTCGAGGAGTCTGGAAACACCATATATTTT.

This chain uses TRBV7-3 with TRBJ2-7; 7 nucleotides match TRBD1. CDR3 size: 14 residues. Germline V lookup: CDR1 SGHTA, CDR2 FQGTGA. Trimming cost V 6 bases and J 0 bases; bases outside gene matches: 5. Here the CDR3 reads CASRNRQGSYEQYF. As DNA, the CDR3 is TGTGCCAGCAGAAACCGACAGGGCTCCTACGAGCAGTACTTC.

The chain uses TRBV6-4 and TRBJ2-1; TRBD2 matches 9 bases. The V and J ends lost 0 bases and 6 bases, in that order; junction bases with no gene match: 3. Germline CDR1 MRHNA, CDR2 SNTAGT. The CDR3 is 15 residues long. DNA for the CDR3: TGTGCCAGCAGTGACTCGTTAGCGGGAGTCAATGAGCAGTTCTTC. Protein: CASSDSLAGVNEQFF.

The CDR3 nucleotides read TGTGCCAGCTCACCCCAGCGGGTTTCGGCTAATGAAAAACTGTTTTTT. Protein sequence: CASSPQRVSANEKLFF. The chain recombines TRBV18 with TRBJ1-4; D uncertain. Germline assignment: CDR1 KGHSH and CDR2 LQKENI. The CDR3 is 16 amino acids. Trimming stripped 3 bases from V and 3 bases from J, with 14 bases between.

The chain uses TRBV30 and TRBJ1-6; D might be TRBD1 (5 bases). The CDR3 totals 14 residues. From germline, CDR1 is GTSNPN and CDR2 SVGIG (reference sequence). V was trimmed by 0 bases and J by 9 bases, leaving 12 bases between them. The CDR3 protein is CAWSVPRQFSPLHF. The CDR3 DNA reads as TGTGCCTGGAGTGTACCCCGACAGTTTTCACCCCTCCACTTT.

V usage is TRBV5-6 and J usage is TRBJ2-7; 10 positions agree with TRBD2. The germline gives CDR1 SGHDT, CDR2 YYEEEE. CDR3 length: 16 residues. With 0 bases clipped from V and 3 bases from J, the junction kept 6 bases outside the gene matches. The CDR3 here is CASSLARSSGSYEQYF. In nucleotides, the CDR3 is TGTGCCAGCAGCTTGGCCCGGTCTAGCGGGAGCTACGAGCAGTACTTC.

The chain recombines TRBV25-1 with TRBJ1-1, with D uncertain. Trimming took off 2 bases at V and 10 bases at J, with 11 bases between the two ends. In germline, CDR1 is MGHDK, CDR2 SYGVNS. The CDR3 loop spans 12 amino acids. For the CDR3, the DNA is TGTGCCAGCAGTGAAGGCCCTCGTTTAGCTTTCTTT. Amino acids: CASSEGPRLAFF.

The sample holds a few counts of this clone. The genes are TRBV6-4 and TRBJ2-3; weak D call: TRBD2 (7 bases). CDR1 is MRHNA and CDR2 is SNTAGT in the germline V gene. V shed 3 bases and J shed 5 bases, with 15 bases lying between them. The CDR3 covers 15 residues. CDR3 sequence reads: CASSEAGLGGDTQYF. For the CDR3, the DNA is TGTGCCAGCAGTGAAGCCGGACTAGGGGGAGATACGCAGTATTTT.

V is TRBV29-1 and J is TRBJ2-5, with D possibly matching TRBD2 (6 bases). The J call could be wrong; TRBJ2-7 is a better fit for the DNA end. This CDR3 is built from 11 residues. Germline V CDR1 and CDR2: SQVTM, ANQGSEA. The CDR3 here is CSVEWRGEQYF. The CDR3 nucleotides read TGCAGCGTTGAGTGGCGGGGCGAGCAGTACTTC.

The V call is TRBV7-8, the J call TRBJ2-2, with D possibly matching TRBD2 (5 bases). CDR3 length: 17 residues. The germline V and J ends were trimmed by 1 base and 2 bases, with 14 bases remaining between them. Germline V CDR1 and CDR2: SGHVS, FQNEAQ. This CDR3 is CASSLGWRGQNTGELFF. The CDR3, as DNA: TGTGCCAGCAGCTTAGGATGGAGAGGGCAAAACACCGGGGAGCTGTTTTTT.

The J gene is TRBJ2-7, the V gene TRBV28; TRBD2 matches 8 bases. After removal of 4 bases from V and 5 bases from J, the junction contained 13 bases not matched to a gene. Germline CDR1 is MDHEN and CDR2 is SYDVKM. CDR3 length: 16 residues. In nucleotides, the CDR3 is TGTGCCAGCAGTTCCCCGAGCAGCGGGAGTTTTCACGAGCAGTACTTC. As protein: CASSSPSSGSFHEQYF.

The chain couples TRBV5-1 to TRBJ1-1; D is perhaps TRBD1 (5 bases). Germline assignment: CDR1 SGHRS and CDR2 YFSETQ. Trimming left V 5 bases short and J 1 base short, with 18 bases between. The CDR3 loop spans 16 amino acids. The CDR3 protein is CASSYSTTASNTEAFF. DNA for the CDR3: TGCGCCAGCAGTTACTCAACGACAGCCTCGAACACTGAAGCTTTCTTT. The entire variable domain, with the rest obtained from reference TRBV5-1 and TRBJ1-1, is as follows: KAGVTQTPRYLIKTRGQQVTLSCSPISGHRSVSWYQQTPGQGLQFLFEYFSETQRNKGNFPGRFSGRQFSNSRSEMNVSTLELGDSALYLCASSYSTTASNTEAFFGQGTRLTVV.